Following are 2 T cell receptor beta chains from one sample sequenced in a study of shared clonotypes between healthy human individuals. This table comes from immunoSEQ multiplex PCR, and its TCRdb copy is limited to in-frame clones, with some not included. The sample carries 1.5 million to 2.5 million clones, over 85% recorded once. Naive CD8 cells lacked CD45RO, underwent positive selection for CCR7 and left out terminally differentiated effector memory CD45RA+ cells. Sequencing input: naive CD8+ T cells sorted from blood. The receptors shown here come from a man aged 18 to 30 in good health.

V and J are TRBV4-1 and TRBJ2-3, with TRBD1 as a possible D gene (5 bases). Germline V gene sequence: CDR1 MGHRA, CDR2 YSYEKL. This CDR3 has 15 amino acids. V was pared by 1 base and J by 5 bases, with 13 bases between. The CDR3 region is CASSQVPGWIDTQYF. CDR3 nucleotide sequence: TGCGCCAGCAGCCAAGTCCCAGGGTGGATAGATACGCAGTATTTT.

In DNA, the CDR3 is TGTGCCAGCAGCGGGGCGATTTACGGCACAGATACGCAGTATTTT. Translation: CASSGAIYGTDTQYF. The chain is built from TRBV7-9 and TRBJ2-3, with D possibly TRBD1 on 5 matching bases. V dropped 5 bases and J dropped 1 base, with 13 bases sitting between them. Per the germline V gene, CDR1 is SEHNR and CDR2 is FQNEAQ (reference sequence). The CDR3 runs to 15 residues.